This TCR beta chain is drawn from a study of cytomegalovirus exposure and HLA in healthy donors. Study-level information: Some 85 million unique TCRs, all from HLA-typed donors, were included in an early release of the data.

The PCR employed 60 Vbeta primers together with 13 Jbeta primers. TCRdb's copy holds only in-frame clones and misses some; the assay was immunoSEQ multiplex PCR. The sample yields some 120,000 clones, 80% seen once. To note about this clone: As yet, its antigen is unknown.

Study-wide points: It was shown in a later analysis that HLA-associated TCR beta chains were more clonally expanded than other, equally common chains. Specificity of a few CMV-associated chains for CMV antigens was verified in vitro.

Trimming took off 4 bases at V and 2 bases at J, with 11 bases between the two ends. Germline values: CDR1 SGHAT, CDR2 FQNNGV. This CDR3 spans 14 amino acids. The receptor was derived from a man aged 50-59 years in good health and CMV-seronegative. The sequenced sample was PBMCs. This chain uses TRBV11-2 with TRBJ2-5; a weak D match, TRBD2 (6 bases). CDR3 nucleotides: TGTGCCAGCAGCTCAGCGGGCCCACAAGAGACCCAGTACTTC. Translation gives CASSSAGPQETQYF.